This TCR beta chain was captured by sequencing in a study of tumor-infiltrating lymphocytes in localized non-small cell lung cancer. V shed 2 bases and J shed 0 bases, with 14 bases lying between them. The germline CDR1 and CDR2 sequences are MNHNS and SASEGT. This CDR3 region has 17 residues. The data were produced by immunoSEQ multiplex PCR, yet TCRdb's version contains in-frame clones alone and is incomplete. This table holds 20,000 to 30,000 clones, 73% found once. Sequencing used lung tumor tissue. The chain joins TRBV6-1 to TRBJ1-5; D call uncertain. The TCR originated in a human donor with non-small cell lung cancer. As DNA, the CDR3 is TGTGCCAGCAGTGAAAGGGCGACGGGTTATAGCAATCAGCCCCAGCATTTT. This codes for CASSERATGYSNQPQHF.